The 20 T cell receptor beta chains presented below share a single source sample, sequenced in a study of beta chain features in type 1 diabetes. Reverse transcribing all isolated RNA meant expressed TCRB transcripts were sequenced. TCRdb keeps only in-frame clones here, not all; method: immunoSEQ multiplex PCR. The profile shows 330,000 or so clones, 11% to 15% of them singletons. Input material: central memory CD4+ T cells from blood. Receptors originate from a man younger than 45 in good health.

This clone was detected a few times. The chain has TRBV5-1 and TRBJ2-1, with D unresolved. V shed 2 bases and J shed 1 base, with 10 bases lying between them. This CDR3 is 15 amino acids long. Per the germline V gene, CDR1 is SGHRS and CDR2 is YFSETQ. The chain's CDR3 is CASSLSGKSYNEQFF. The CDR3 DNA reads as TGCGCCAGCAGCTTAAGTGGCAAGTCCTACAATGAGCAGTTCTTC.

The chain joins TRBV7-9 to TRBJ1-3; D call uncertain. Trimming left V 5 bases short and J 4 bases short, with 12 bases between. This CDR3 has 14 amino acids. The germline gives CDR1 SEHNR, CDR2 FQNEAQ (reference sequence). CDR3: CASSMGQGGNTIYF. The CDR3 DNA is TGTGCCAGCAGCATGGGCCAAGGGGGAAACACCATATATTTT.

The chain employs TRBV7-2 and TRBJ1-2; 7 bases agree with TRBD1. This CDR3 comprises 14 residues. Germline V gene data show CDR1 as SGHTA and CDR2 as FQGNSA. The trim removed 5 bases at V and 7 bases at J, leaving 10 bases unmatched. This CDR3 reads CASSARTGGGGYTF. CDR3 sequence (DNA): TGTGCCAGCAGCGCGCGGACAGGAGGTGGTGGCTACACCTTC.

This clone was detected a few times. This chain links TRBV9 with TRBJ2-5; TRBD2 matches 7 bases. J was trimmed by 5 bases and V by 7 bases; bases with no gene match: 8. Germline CDR1 is SGDLS and CDR2 is YYNGEE. The CDR3 has 13 residues. The CDR3 region is CASGELASETQYF. CDR3 nucleotide sequence: TGTGCCAGCGGGGAACTAGCGTCCGAGACCCAGTACTTC.

This clone was counted only a few times. The chain joins TRBV11-3 to TRBJ2-6; no clear D. CDR3 length: 13 amino acids. The V end lost 8 bases, the J end lost 0 bases, and 5 bases lay between the germline ends. Germline CDR1 is SGHNT and CDR2 is YENEEA. CDR3 in DNA: TGTGCCAGCCTTTTCTCTGGGGCCAACGTCCTGACTTTC. Translation: CASLFSGANVLTF.

V is TRBV9 and J is TRBJ1-1; D is unresolved. Germline V gives CDR1 SGDLS, CDR2 YYNGEE. The V gene lost 0 bases and the J gene lost 7 bases, with 10 bases spanning the gap. The CDR3 is 13 amino acids. CDR3 sequence (DNA): TGTGCCAGCAGCGTAGTTGGGTCCTTTGAAGCTTTCTTT. Protein sequence: CASSVVGSFEAFF.

As for this clone: One end of the junction varies from germline; a read error may be responsible. V and J are TRBV7-3 and TRBJ2-3, with 7 bases aligning to TRBD2. Germline V gene lookup returns CDR1 SGHTA and CDR2 FQGTGA. This CDR3 spans 12 amino acids. This chain's CDR3 is CASSLREGLLHF. Written as DNA, the CDR3 is TGTGCCAGCAGCTTAAGGGAGGGGCTCCTCCATTTT.

The chain uses TRBV4-3 and TRBJ2-5; TRBD2 matches 8 bases. V trimming: 4 bases; J trimming: 4 bases; junction bases outside the gene matches: 8. This CDR3 is built from 15 residues. Germline CDR1 is LGHNA and CDR2 is YSLEER. Here the CDR3 DNA reads TGCGCCAGCAGCCGAACCGGGACTAGGGGAGAGACCCAGTACTTC. Its protein product is CASSRTGTRGETQYF.

This clone came up many times. The chain recombines TRBV5-6 with TRBJ2-5; 8 nucleotides line up with TRBD2. The CDR3 extends over 17 amino acids. J was trimmed by 3 bases and V by 4 bases; bases with no gene match: 14. Looked up from germline, CDR1 is SGHDT and CDR2 is YYEEEE. The CDR3 loop is CASSRGSSGGAKETQYF. Here the CDR3 DNA reads TGTGCCAGCAGCCGCGGGTCCTCCGGGGGGGCTAAAGAGACCCAGTACTTC.

This rearrangement joins TRBV7-2 to TRBJ2-3; possibly TRBD1 for D (6 bases). CDR1 is SGHTA, CDR2 FQGNSA, per germline. The CDR3 totals 15 residues. Trimming removed 5 bases from V and 6 bases from J, with 18 bases in between. The CDR3 spells CASSVLTGTSDTQYF. In DNA form, the CDR3 reads TGTGCCAGCAGCGTTTTAACCGGGACATCGGATACGCAGTATTTT.

Of note for this clone: This sample includes further DNA sequences coding for the same CDR3. The CDR3 protein is CASSLRGSGANVLTF. In DNA form, the CDR3 reads TGCGCCAGCAGCTTGAGGGGCTCTGGGGCCAACGTCCTGACTTTC. V is TRBV5-1 and J is TRBJ2-6; D might be TRBD1 (5 bases). The V and J ends lost 1 base and 0 bases respectively, with 5 bases between them. The CDR3 spans 15 residues. Germline-derived CDR1 and CDR2 are SGHRS and YFSETQ.

This clone has a count of ten or more. The chain has TRBV6-4 and TRBJ2-1; no clear D. Trimming removed 0 bases from V and 2 bases from J, with 8 bases in between. This CDR3 is built from 15 residues. Looked up from germline, CDR1 is MRHNA and CDR2 is SNTAGT. In nucleotides, the CDR3 is TGTGCCAGCAGTGACTCGGTGGTCCCCTACAATGAGCAGTTCTTC. This gives the protein CASSDSVVPYNEQFF.

The chain combines TRBV14 with TRBJ1-3, with 7 bases fitting TRBD1. Germline values: CDR1 SGHDN, CDR2 FVKESK. This CDR3 region has 17 residues. V lost 7 bases and J lost 0; bases outside the gene matches: 12. The CDR3 sequence: CASIWTGLMSSGNTIYF. CDR3 bases: TGTGCCAGCATCTGGACAGGCCTAATGAGCTCTGGAAACACCATATATTTT.

The CDR3 DNA follows: TGTGCCTGGGCCCCTTCGCTGGCAGCCGGTCAGCCCCAGCATTTT. Translating gives CAWAPSLAAGQPQHF. This chain links TRBV30 with TRBJ1-5; D is ambiguous. The V gene lost 5 bases and the J gene lost 6 bases, with 20 bases spanning the gap. CDR1 and CDR2 from the germline V gene are GTSNPN and SVGIG (reference sequence). This CDR3 spans 15 amino acids.

The chain uses TRBV9 and TRBJ2-2; 10 bases agree with TRBD2. The CDR3 is made up of 16 amino acids. CDR1 and CDR2 (germline): SGDLS, YYNGEE. V gave up 4 bases and J gave up 6 bases; unmatched junction bases: 9. The CDR3 DNA reads as TGTGCCAGCAGCCCTATAGCGGGGGGCGTCCCCGGGGAGCTGTTTTTT. It yields the protein CASSPIAGGVPGELFF.

Written as DNA, the CDR3 is TGTGCCAGCAGTCTCGGGACTACAAGGCAGTTCTTC. Protein sequence: CASSLGTTRQFF. This chain uses TRBV6-1 with TRBJ2-1; 7 bases map to TRBD2. CDR1 is MNHNS, CDR2 SASEGT, per germline. The CDR3 contains 12 residues. V shed 5 bases and J 12 bases; nucleotides not matched to a gene: 7.

V and J are TRBV6-5 and TRBJ2-1, with 7 bases fitting TRBD1. Germline CDR1 reads MNHEY; CDR2 reads SVGAGI. The CDR3 totals 15 residues. V lost 10 bases and J lost 4; bases outside the gene matches: 13. CDR3 nucleotides: TGTGCCATCTGGGGAAGGGACAGAACTTACAATGAGCAGTTCTTC. Encoded protein: CAIWGRDRTYNEQFF.

The chain employs TRBV6-5 and TRBJ1-1, with D perhaps TRBD1 (6 bases). The germline CDR1 and CDR2 sequences are MNHEY and SVGAGI. Trimming removed 6 bases at V and 2 bases at J, with 10 bases between. The CDR3 extends over 13 amino acids. The CDR3 loop reads CASSRGSNTEAFF. The CDR3 DNA reads as TGTGCCAGCAGCAGGGGAAGTAACACTGAAGCTTTCTTT.

This chain connects TRBV9 to TRBJ1-1, with TRBD1 as a possible D gene (6 bases). Germline V lookup: CDR1 SGDLS, CDR2 YYNGEE. V was pared by 3 bases and J by 4 bases, with 16 bases between. CDR3 length: 15 residues. The CDR3 sequence is CASSELQGPGTEAFF. The CDR3, as DNA: TGTGCCAGCAGCGAACTACAGGGCCCGGGCACTGAAGCTTTCTTT.

The chain is built from TRBV5-1 and TRBJ2-2, with D perhaps matching TRBD1 (6 bases). V lost 4 bases and J lost 1, with 11 bases in between. Germline V CDR1 and CDR2: SGHRS, YFSETQ. The CDR3 loop spans 15 amino acids. CDR3 nucleotides: TGCGCCAGCAGCCTCCGGGACAAGAACACCGGGGAGCTGTTTTTT. It specifies CASSLRDKNTGELFF.